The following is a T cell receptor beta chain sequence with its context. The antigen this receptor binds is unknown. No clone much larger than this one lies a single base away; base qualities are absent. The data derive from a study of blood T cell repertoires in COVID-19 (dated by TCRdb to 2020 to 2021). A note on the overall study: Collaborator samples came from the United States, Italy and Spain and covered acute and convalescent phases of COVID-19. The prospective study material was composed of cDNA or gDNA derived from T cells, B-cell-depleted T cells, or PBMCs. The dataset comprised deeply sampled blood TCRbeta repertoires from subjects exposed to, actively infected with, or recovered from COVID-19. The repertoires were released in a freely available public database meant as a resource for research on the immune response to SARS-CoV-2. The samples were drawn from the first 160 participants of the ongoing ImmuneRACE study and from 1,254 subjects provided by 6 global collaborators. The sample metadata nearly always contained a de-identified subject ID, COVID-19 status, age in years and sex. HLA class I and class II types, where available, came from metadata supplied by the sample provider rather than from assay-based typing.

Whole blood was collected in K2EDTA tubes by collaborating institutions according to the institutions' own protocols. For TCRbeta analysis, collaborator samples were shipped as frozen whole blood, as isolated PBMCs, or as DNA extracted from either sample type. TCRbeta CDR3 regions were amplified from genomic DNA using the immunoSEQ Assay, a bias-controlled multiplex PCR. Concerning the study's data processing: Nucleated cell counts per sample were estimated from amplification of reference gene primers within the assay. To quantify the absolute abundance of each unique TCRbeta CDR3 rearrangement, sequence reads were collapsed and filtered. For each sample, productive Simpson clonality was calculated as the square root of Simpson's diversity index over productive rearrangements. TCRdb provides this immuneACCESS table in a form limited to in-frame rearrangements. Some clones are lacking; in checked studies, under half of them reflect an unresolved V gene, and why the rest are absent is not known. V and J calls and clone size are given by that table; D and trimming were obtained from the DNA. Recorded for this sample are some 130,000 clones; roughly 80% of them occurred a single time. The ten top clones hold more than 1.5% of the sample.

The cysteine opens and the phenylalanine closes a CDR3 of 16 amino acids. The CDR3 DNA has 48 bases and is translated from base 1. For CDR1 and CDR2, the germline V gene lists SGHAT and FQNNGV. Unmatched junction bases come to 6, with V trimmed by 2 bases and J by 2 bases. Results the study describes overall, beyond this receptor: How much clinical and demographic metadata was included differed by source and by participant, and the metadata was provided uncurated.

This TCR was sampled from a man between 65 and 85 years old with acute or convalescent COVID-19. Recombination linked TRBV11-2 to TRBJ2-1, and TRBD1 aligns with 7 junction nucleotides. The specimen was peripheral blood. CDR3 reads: CASSLRADRAYNEQFF. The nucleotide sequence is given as TGTGCCAGCAGCTTAAGAGCCGACAGGGCCTACAATGAGCAGTTCTTC.